The 24 T cell receptor beta chains given below trace back to one sample, sequenced in a study of blood T cell repertoires in COVID-19. Using immunoSEQ multiplex PCR, the repertoire was profiled, and TCRdb retains in-frame clones only, with some absent. The data contain around 250,000 clones, approximately 90% of them singletons. Source material: PBMCs or T cells enriched from blood (not recorded which). These receptors were taken from a human donor in a cohort exposed to, infected with or recovered from COVID-19 (not recorded which). The donor label of this sample is uncertain.

The V gene is TRBV7-9, the J gene TRBJ2-1, with 14 bases matching TRBD2. J lost 9 bases, V lost 5 bases, and 6 bases had no gene match. Per the germline V gene, CDR1 is SEHNR and CDR2 is FQNEAQ (reference sequence). The CDR3 is 15 residues long. Written as DNA, the CDR3 is TGTGCCAGCAGCCCGACTAGCGGGGGGGCAAGTGAGCAGTTCTTC. Translation gives CASSPTSGGASEQFF.

A remark on this clone: Within the sample, other DNA sequences also encode this same CDR3. The rearrangement uses TRBV19 and TRBJ2-7, with D maybe TRBD2 (5 bases). The germline V gene has CDR1 LNHDA and CDR2 SQIVND (reference sequence). V shed 5 bases and J shed 0 bases, with 8 bases lying between them. There are 13 residues in the CDR3. CDR3 sequence reads: CASSPGSSYEQYF. CDR3 coding DNA: TGTGCCAGTAGTCCGGGGTCCTCCTACGAGCAGTACTTC.

The chain joins TRBV7-3 to TRBJ2-3; 8 bases are a match to TRBD2. V shed 4 bases and J 0 bases; nucleotides not matched to a gene: 3. The germline CDR1 and CDR2 sequences are SGHTA and FQGTGA. The CDR3 consists of 15 residues. CDR3: CASSSGGTSTDTQYF. DNA for the CDR3: TGTGCCAGCAGCTCGGGGGGGACTAGCACAGATACGCAGTATTTT.

The rearrangement uses TRBV3-1 (or the pseudogene TRBV3-2) and TRBJ2-3, with 9 bases identical to TRBD2. Germline assignment: CDR1 LGHDT and CDR2 YNNKEL (reference sequence). This CDR3 comprises 16 residues. With 1 base clipped from V and 4 bases from J, the junction kept 6 bases outside the gene matches. The CDR3 DNA follows: TGTGCCAGCAGCCAAGCCGGCGGGGGGGCCCCAGATACGCAGTATTTT. Protein sequence: CASSQAGGGAPDTQYF.

V and J are TRBV27 and TRBJ2-7, with a weak D call TRBD1 (6 bases). Germline V gives CDR1 MNHEY, CDR2 SMNVEV (reference sequence). The CDR3 length is 16 residues. V was trimmed by 2 bases and J by 3 bases, leaving 17 bases between them. The CDR3 nucleotides read TGTGCCAGCAGTTTAGGCCTCGGGACACTGGTCTACGAGCAGTACTTC. Translating it yields CASSLGLGTLVYEQYF.

V is TRBV29-1 and J is TRBJ2-5, with a weak D call TRBD1 (6 bases). The CDR3 covers 15 residues. V lost 0 bases and J lost 4, with 15 bases in between. The germline V gene has CDR1 SQVTM and CDR2 ANQGSEA. CDR3 sequence: CSVEEGANPRETQYF. Here the CDR3 DNA reads TGCAGCGTTGAAGAGGGGGCCAACCCCAGAGAGACCCAGTACTTC.

The chain combines TRBV5-1 with TRBJ1-5, with D unclear. Germline V gene lookup returns CDR1 SGHRS and CDR2 YFSETQ. This CDR3 spans 18 amino acids. Trimming pared 4 bases from V and 6 bases from J, leaving 26 bases between. Written as DNA, the CDR3 is TGCGCCAGCAGCCCACCCGGGATAAGGGTCTCCGGCGCTCAGCCCCAGCATTTT. Protein sequence: CASSPPGIRVSGAQPQHF.

This rearrangement joins TRBV5-1 to TRBJ2-3; D gene unclear. The CDR3 runs 13 residues. Trimming cost V 4 bases and J 4 bases, with 10 bases left between them. Germline V lookup: CDR1 SGHRS, CDR2 YFSETQ. The CDR3 is CASSPAVADTQYF. CDR3 nucleotides: TGCGCCAGCAGCCCGGCGGTGGCAGATACGCAGTATTTT.

Written as DNA, the CDR3 is TGCGCCAGCAACCCCTCTGGGGGCTACGGGGGCTACACCTTC. The encoded protein is CASNPSGGYGGYTF. The chain combines TRBV5-1 with TRBJ1-2; TRBD1 might be the D (6 bases). Germline CDR1 is SGHRS and CDR2 is YFSETQ. Trimming took off 6 bases at V and 8 bases at J, with 20 bases between the two ends. The CDR3 loop spans 14 amino acids.

The chain employs TRBV24-1 and TRBJ2-2; perhaps TRBD1 as D (5 bases). V was shortened by 0 bases and J by 5 bases, with 9 bases between the two germline ends. The CDR3 runs 15 residues. Germline-derived CDR1 and CDR2 are KGHDR and SFDVKD. CDR3 amino acids: CATSDLLRATGELFF. CDR3 bases: TGTGCCACCAGTGATTTGCTCAGGGCGACCGGGGAGCTGTTTTTT.

In this sample, this clone turned up once. V usage is TRBV4-1 and J usage is TRBJ2-5; 11 bases line up with TRBD2. This CDR3 has 17 residues. V lost 0 bases and J lost 4; bases outside the gene matches: 7. CDR1 and CDR2 from the germline V gene are MGHRA and YSYEKL. CDR3 residues: CASSQDPSGGLIETQYF. The DNA for the CDR3 is TGCGCCAGCAGCCAAGATCCTAGCGGGGGGCTTATAGAGACCCAGTACTTC.

CDR3 sequence reads: CASTGYSSYEQYF. CDR3 bases: TGTGCCAGCACCGGGTATAGCTCCTACGAGCAGTACTTC. This sequence joins TRBV6-5 and TRBJ2-7; D unresolved. CDR3 size: 13 residues. Looked up from germline, CDR1 is MNHEY and CDR2 is SVGAGI. V dropped 7 bases and J dropped 0 bases, with 10 bases sitting between them.

CDR3 sequence: CASSHGGTIYF. The CDR3 nucleotides read TGTGCCAGCAGCCACGGGGGTACCATATATTTT. This chain joins TRBV7-6 and TRBJ1-3; maybe TRBD1 (5 bases). The CDR3 has 11 amino acids. Germline V lookup: CDR1 SGHVS, CDR2 FNYEAQ. Between the trimmed V and J ends, which lost 5 bases and 10 bases, there was a span of 9 bases.

The rearrangement joins TRBV5-1 to TRBJ1-1; tentatively, D is TRBD1 (6 bases). The CDR3 runs to 15 residues. V gave up 7 bases and J gave up 4 bases, with 20 bases separating them. Germline CDR1 reads SGHRS; CDR2 reads YFSETQ. CDR3 sequence reads: CASHSRGRGGTEAFF. In DNA form, the CDR3 reads TGCGCCAGCCACTCCCGAGGAAGGGGGGGCACTGAAGCTTTCTTT.

The rearrangement uses TRBV6-1 and TRBJ1-4, with D unclear. With 2 bases removed from V and 5 bases from J, the gap between germline ends came to 9 bases. CDR3 length equals 14 residues. Germline loops: CDR1 MNHNS, CDR2 SASEGT. The CDR3 sequence: CASSESTQNEKLFF. The CDR3, as DNA: TGTGCCAGCAGTGAATCCACGCAGAATGAAAAACTGTTTTTT.

Only a few counts were recorded for this clone. The chain links TRBV6-6 to TRBJ2-2; D gene ambiguous. CDR1 and CDR2 (germline): MNHNY, SVGAGI (reference sequence). This CDR3 is built from 12 residues. The V end was cut by 6 bases, the J end by 0 bases, with 2 bases between. CDR3: CASSSNTGELFF. The DNA for the CDR3 is TGTGCCAGCAGCTCGAACACCGGGGAGCTGTTTTTT.

The genes are TRBV18 and TRBJ1-1; D remains unclear. Germline CDR1 reads KGHSH; CDR2 reads LQKENI. The CDR3 totals 13 residues. The V end lost 3 bases, the J end lost 1 base, and 6 bases lay between the germline ends. Written as DNA, the CDR3 is TGTGCCAGCTCACCTACAGCGAACACTGAAGCTTTCTTT. Translating gives CASSPTANTEAFF.

The sample holds one count of this clone. V usage is TRBV10-3 and J usage is TRBJ2-7; 11 bases match TRBD1. The CDR3 contains 15 residues. The trim removed 7 bases at V and 1 base at J, leaving 6 bases unmatched. Germline V gene sequence: CDR1 ENHRY, CDR2 SYGVKD. The CDR3 loop reads CAITMGQGGSYEQYF. The CDR3 region has the DNA TGTGCCATCACTATGGGACAGGGGGGGTCCTACGAGCAGTACTTC.

CDR3 coding DNA: TGTGCCAGCAGTGAGGGAGGGTCGGGTGGCTACACCTTC. This gives the protein CASSEGGSGGYTF. The chain employs TRBV2 and TRBJ1-2; the D is unclear. The CDR3 runs to 13 residues. Looked up from germline, CDR1 is SNHLY and CDR2 is FYNNEI. Trimming shortened V by 3 bases and J by 7 bases, and 12 bases separated the two germline ends.

The gene calls are TRBV23-1 and TRBJ2-5; a weak D match, TRBD1 (5 bases). TRBV23-1 is annotated as an ORF whose role is uncertain. V was shortened by 0 bases and J by 2 bases, with 16 bases between the two germline ends. CDR3 length: 17 amino acids. CDR3 protein: CASSQSFQVGAQETQYF. For the CDR3, the DNA is TGCGCCAGCAGTCAATCCTTCCAGGTTGGGGCTCAAGAGACCCAGTACTTC.

V and J are TRBV6-5 and TRBJ1-5, with D unresolved. The CDR3 has 13 residues. Per the germline V gene, CDR1 is MNHEY and CDR2 is SVGAGI. Trimming removed 6 bases from V and 7 bases from J, with 13 bases in between. The CDR3: CASSIQEGQPQHF. The CDR3 DNA reads TGTGCCAGCAGCATCCAGGAGGGACAGCCCCAGCATTTT.

The chain couples TRBV19 to TRBJ1-1; D not certain. The CDR3 runs 18 residues. V was trimmed by 5 bases and J by 4 bases, leaving 26 bases between them. CDR1 and CDR2 (germline): LNHDA, SQIVND (reference sequence). The DNA of the CDR3 is TGTGCCAGTAGTTCCATTCCCGGGTGGGTAGGCGCAGCCACTGAAGCTTTCTTT. Its protein is CASSSIPGWVGAATEAFF.

In DNA form, the CDR3 reads TGCAGTGCTAGTCAGAGGGGGGGAGAGACCCAGTACTTC. Translated: CSASQRGGETQYF. The rearrangement joins TRBV20-1 to TRBJ2-5; possibly TRBD2 for D (7 bases). The CDR3 sequence is 13 residues long. Trimming removed 3 bases at V and 4 bases at J, with 12 bases between. Germline lookup yields CDR1 DFQATT and CDR2 SNEGSKA (reference sequence).

The CDR3 spells CASSKTGEDGYTF. CDR3 in DNA: TGTGCCAGCAGCAAAACAGGGGAGGATGGCTACACCTTC. J is TRBJ1-2 and V is TRBV6-5; 7 bases line up with TRBD1. V lost 6 bases to trimming and J lost 6 bases; unmatched junction nucleotides: 7. The germline CDR1 and CDR2 sequences are MNHEY and SVGAGI. CDR3 size: 13 residues.